Following are 12 T cell receptor beta chains from one sample sequenced in a study of cytomegalovirus exposure and HLA in healthy donors. This PCR relied on a set of 60 Vbeta primers and 13 Jbeta primers. Here immunoSEQ multiplex PCR was the method, and the copy in TCRdb shows in-frame clones only, minus some. The sample has some 220,000 clones, 70% to 85% seen once. The sequencing input was PBMCs. The receptors were gathered from a middle-aged woman in good health and CMV-seronegative.

The chain couples TRBV4-3 to TRBJ1-4, with D uncertain. The CDR3 totals 15 residues. Looked up from germline, CDR1 is LGHNA and CDR2 is YSLEER. V lost 0 bases and J 6 bases, leaving 11 bases between the germline ends. The CDR3 protein is CASSQEGREDEKLFF. CDR3 bases: TGCGCCAGCAGCCAAGAGGGGAGAGAGGATGAAAAACTGTTTTTT.

V is TRBV19 and J is TRBJ1-3, with a possible D match to TRBD1 (6 bases). V gave up 8 bases and J gave up 4 bases, with 21 bases separating them. In germline, CDR1 is LNHDA, CDR2 SQIVND (reference sequence). This CDR3 has 16 residues. The CDR3 DNA reads as TGTGCCAGTGCCGGGCCTTCCGGGACACTGGGAAACACCATATATTTT. Residues: CASAGPSGTLGNTIYF.

The V and J genes are TRBV7-6 and TRBJ2-5; possibly TRBD2 for D (5 bases). This CDR3 region has 16 residues. Germline V gene sequence: CDR1 SGHVS, CDR2 FNYEAQ. V dropped 5 bases and J dropped 2 bases, with 18 bases sitting between them. The CDR3 sequence: CASSLTISTPQETQYF. CDR3 DNA: TGTGCCAGCAGCCTGACTATCAGCACCCCACAAGAGACCCAGTACTTC.

This rearrangement joins TRBV6-5 to TRBJ2-5; tentative D call: TRBD2 (7 bases). Deletions cut 8 bases from V and 1 base from J, with 17 bases between. This CDR3 has 15 amino acids. CDR1 is MNHEY, CDR2 SVGAGI, per germline. The CDR3 protein is CASGGAALSQETQYF. The CDR3, as DNA: TGTGCCAGCGGGGGGGCAGCCCTGAGCCAAGAGACCCAGTACTTC.

The V call is TRBV27, the J call TRBJ2-3; 9 nucleotides line up with TRBD1. Germline-derived CDR1 and CDR2 are MNHEY and SMNVEV (reference sequence). The CDR3 extends over 14 amino acids. V gave up 3 bases and J gave up 5 bases; unmatched junction bases: 3. The DNA for the CDR3 is TGTGCCAGCAGTTTTGGACAGGGGCTAGATACGCAGTATTTT. Translation: CASSFGQGLDTQYF.

The chain is built from TRBV5-1 and TRBJ2-1, with TRBD2 identical over 9 bases. V was pared by 7 bases and J by 10 bases, with 12 bases of the junction left unmatched. This CDR3 contains 14 residues. The germline V gene has CDR1 SGHRS and CDR2 YFSETQ. The CDR3 bases are TGCGCCAGCGAAAGGTCTAGCGGGGTTGGAGAGCAGTTCTTC. It codes for CASERSSGVGEQFF. The full variable domain, rest sourced from reference TRBV5-1 and TRBJ2-1, is KAGVTQTPRYLIKTRGQQVTLSCSPISGHRSVSWYQQTPGQGLQFLFEYFSETQRNKGNFPGRFSGRQFSNSRSEMNVSTLELGDSALYLCASERSSGVGEQFFGPGTRLTVL.

The chain recombines TRBV6-5 with TRBJ1-6; D is unclear. Germline CDR1 is MNHEY and CDR2 is SVGAGI. V shed 2 bases and J shed 10 bases, with 12 bases lying between them. The CDR3 runs to 14 residues. CDR3 bases: TGTGCCAGCAGTTACACCGGGGAGGGATCACCCCTCCACTTT. Translated: CASSYTGEGSPLHF.

This chain uses TRBV6-9 with TRBJ1-5; D remains unclear. The CDR3 covers 20 residues. CDR1 is MNHGY and CDR2 is SVAAGI in the germline V gene. Trimming stripped 3 bases from V and 2 bases from J, with 26 bases between. The chain's CDR3 is CASSYPRRVVAGCRNQPQHF. In nucleotides, the CDR3 is TGTGCCAGCAGTTACCCTAGGCGGGTCGTGGCAGGATGTCGCAATCAGCCCCAGCATTTT.

The rearrangement links TRBV7-3 to TRBJ1-2; D is perhaps TRBD1 (5 bases). Trimming cost V 5 bases and J 5 bases, with 12 bases left between them. Germline V gene data show CDR1 as SGHTA and CDR2 as FQGTGA. There are 13 residues in the CDR3. The CDR3 is CASSPGTIYGYTF. The CDR3 coding sequence is TGTGCCAGCAGCCCCGGGACTATATATGGCTACACCTTC. Full variable domain (rest looked up from reference TRBV7-3 and TRBJ1-2): GAGVSQTPSNKVTEKGKYVELRCDPISGHTALYWYRQSLGQGPEFLIYFQGTGAADDSGLPNDRFFAVRPEGSVSTLKIQRTERGDSAVYLCASSPGTIYGYTFGSGTRLTVV.

This chain uses TRBV4-1 with TRBJ2-7; TRBD1 matches 7 bases. The CDR3 spans 15 residues. J gave up 0 bases and V 4 bases, and 6 bases lay outside the gene matches. CDR1 and CDR2 (germline): MGHRA, YSYEKL. CDR3 sequence: CASSRQGVVSYEQYF. As DNA, the CDR3 is TGCGCCAGCAGCCGACAGGGCGTAGTCTCCTACGAGCAGTACTTC.

A remark on this clone: A read error may produce the germline difference seen at one junction end. Other DNA sequences within the sample encode an identical CDR3. The genes are TRBV5-1 and TRBJ1-2; maybe TRBD1 (5 bases). CDR3 length: 16 residues. Germline V lookup: CDR1 SGHRS, CDR2 YFSETQ. CDR3 in amino acids: CASSLATRGTNYGYTF. For the CDR3, the DNA is TGCGCCAGTAGCTTGGCAACCCGGGGGACTAACTATGGCTACACCTTC.

The rearrangement links TRBV28 to TRBJ1-2; TRBD1 matches at 9 bases. Germline assignment: CDR1 MDHEN and CDR2 SYDVKM. The CDR3 covers 16 residues. The V segment lost 2 bases and the J segment 1 base; nucleotides outside the gene matches: 5. The CDR3, as DNA: TGTGCCAGCAGTTTAGGGGACAGGGCACATAACTATGGCTACACCTTC. This gives the protein CASSLGDRAHNYGYTF.